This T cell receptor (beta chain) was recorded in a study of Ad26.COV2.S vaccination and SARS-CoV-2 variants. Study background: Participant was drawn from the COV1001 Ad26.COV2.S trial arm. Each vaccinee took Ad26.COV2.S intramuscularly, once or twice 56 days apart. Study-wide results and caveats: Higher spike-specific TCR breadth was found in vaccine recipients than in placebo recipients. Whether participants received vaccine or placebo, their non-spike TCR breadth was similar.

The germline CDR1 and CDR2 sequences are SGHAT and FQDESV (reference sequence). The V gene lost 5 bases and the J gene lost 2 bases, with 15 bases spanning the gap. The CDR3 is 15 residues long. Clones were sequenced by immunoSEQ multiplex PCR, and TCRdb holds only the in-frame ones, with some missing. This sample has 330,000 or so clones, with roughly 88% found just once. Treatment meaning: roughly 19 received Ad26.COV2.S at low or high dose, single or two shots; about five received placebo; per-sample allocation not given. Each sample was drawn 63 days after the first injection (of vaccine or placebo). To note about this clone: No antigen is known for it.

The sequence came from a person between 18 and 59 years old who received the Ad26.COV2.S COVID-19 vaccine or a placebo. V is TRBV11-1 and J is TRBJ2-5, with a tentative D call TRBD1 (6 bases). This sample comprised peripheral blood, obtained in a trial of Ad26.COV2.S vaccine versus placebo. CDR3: CASSHSTGEQETQYF. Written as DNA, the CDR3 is TGTGCCAGCAGCCATTCGACAGGCGAACAAGAGACCCAGTACTTC.